The 12 T cell receptor beta chains reported below all come from one sample, sequenced in a study of OX40 agonist ivuxolimab in advanced cancers. Clones were sequenced by immunoSEQ multiplex PCR, and TCRdb holds only the in-frame ones, with some missing. The repertoire includes some 33,000 clones, around 84% of them detected once, and 20% to 25% sits in the top ten. This specimen consisted of CD4+ or CD8+ T cells sorted from blood, obtained in a trial of the OX40 agonist ivuxolimab. All receptors come from an adult with an advanced solid tumor such as melanoma, head and neck, liver or kidney cancer.

The chain couples TRBV29-1 to TRBJ1-2; 7 bases fit TRBD1. The CDR3 has 13 residues. V shed 4 bases and J 1 base; nucleotides not matched to a gene: 3. CDR1 and CDR2 from the germline V gene are SQVTM and ANQGSEA. In nucleotides, the CDR3 is TGCAGCGTTGCAGGACAGGTTAACTATGGCTACACCTTC. It codes for CSVAGQVNYGYTF.

The V call is TRBV6-5, the J call TRBJ2-1; no clear D. The CDR3 sequence is 13 residues long. CDR1 and CDR2 (germline): MNHEY, SVGAGI. The V and J ends lost 5 bases and 5 bases respectively, with 10 bases between them. CDR3 loop: CASSLGENNEQFF. As DNA, the CDR3 is TGTGCCAGCAGTCTTGGAGAGAACAATGAGCAGTTCTTC.

The rearrangement links TRBV6-1 to TRBJ2-5; 9 bases align to TRBD1. The CDR3 contains 16 residues. Germline V gene sequence: CDR1 MNHNS, CDR2 SASEGT. With V trimmed by 1 base and J by 5 bases, 8 bases remained unmatched. The CDR3 nucleotides are TGTGCCAGCAGTGAAGTGGACCGGACAGGGGATGAGACCCAGTACTTC. This translates into CASSEVDRTGDETQYF.

In this sample, this clone turned up a few times. The chain couples TRBV6-1 to TRBJ2-2, with 10 bases lining up with TRBD1. Trimming took 5 bases from V and 3 from J; bases not matched to a gene: 3. Germline V gene lookup returns CDR1 MNHNS and CDR2 SASEGT. The CDR3 extends over 15 amino acids. The CDR3 nucleotides read TGTGCCAGCAGTCGGACAGGGGGGGACACCGGGGAGCTGTTTTTT. Translating gives CASSRTGGDTGELFF.

The chain joins TRBV28 to TRBJ1-5, with D possibly being TRBD1 (5 bases). Trimming shortened V by 6 bases and J by 0 bases, and 15 bases separated the two germline ends. The germline V gene has CDR1 MDHEN and CDR2 SYDVKM. CDR3 length: 16 amino acids. The CDR3 DNA is TGTGCCAGCAGGGACCCTCGGGGACGTAGCAATCAGCCCCAGCATTTT. Its protein product is CASRDPRGRSNQPQHF.

Written as DNA, the CDR3 is TGTGCCAGCAGTCTCCAGGGCCATTCACCCCTCCACTTT. Its translation: CASSLQGHSPLHF. The V and J genes are TRBV5-6 and TRBJ1-6; maybe TRBD1 (5 bases). V lost 5 bases and J lost 8, with 11 bases in between. Germline V gene data show CDR1 as SGHDT and CDR2 as YYEEEE. This CDR3 has 13 residues.

The CDR3 coding sequence is TGTGCCAGTAGTATAGGGGTGGGGATCTCGATCTCTGGGGCCAACGTCCTGACTTTC. Encoded protein: CASSIGVGISISGANVLTF. The V and J genes are TRBV19 and TRBJ2-6; D is uncertain. Germline assignment: CDR1 LNHDA and CDR2 SQIVND (reference sequence). V gave up 1 base and J gave up 0 bases, with 16 bases separating them. This CDR3 spans 19 amino acids.

This clone occurred once. The chain carries TRBV9 and TRBJ2-7; 12 bases fit TRBD2. The V and J ends lost 4 bases and 4 bases, in that order; junction bases with no gene match: 6. Germline V gene sequence: CDR1 SGDLS, CDR2 YYNGEE. The CDR3 length is 15 residues. The CDR3 region is CASSPSGREAYEQYF. In nucleotides, the CDR3 is TGTGCCAGCAGCCCTAGCGGGAGGGAGGCGTACGAGCAGTACTTC.

V is TRBV27 and J is TRBJ2-7, with D possibly matching TRBD1 (6 bases). The CDR3 runs 12 residues. Trimming removed 4 bases at V and 7 bases at J, with 11 bases between. The germline gives CDR1 MNHEY, CDR2 SMNVEV (reference sequence). As DNA, the CDR3 is TGTGCCAGCAGTTCTCGTAGGGGGGAGCAGTACTTC. This translates into CASSSRRGEQYF.

The V gene is TRBV5-6, the J gene TRBJ1-2; D unresolved. Germline V gene sequence: CDR1 SGHDT, CDR2 YYEEEE. This CDR3 region has 15 residues. V lost 0 bases and J lost 3, with 12 bases in between. The CDR3 is CASSLGGVKYYGYTF. CDR3 coding DNA: TGTGCCAGCAGCTTGGGTGGGGTTAAGTACTATGGCTACACCTTC.

The chain links TRBV5-4 to TRBJ2-3; 14 bases align to TRBD2. V lost 4 bases and J lost 4; bases outside the gene matches: 5. The CDR3 runs to 16 residues. Germline CDR1 is SGHNT and CDR2 is YYREEE (reference sequence). The CDR3 protein is CASSQEGLAGADTQYF. In DNA form, the CDR3 reads TGTGCCAGCAGCCAAGAGGGACTAGCGGGAGCAGATACGCAGTATTTT. Together with reference TRBV5-4 and TRBJ2-3, the CDR3 gives the full variable domain: ETGVTQSPTHLIKTRGQQVTLRCSSQSGHNTVSWYQQALGQGPQFIFQYYREEENGRGNFPPRFSGLQFPNYSSELNVNALELDDSALYLCASSQEGLAGADTQYFGPGTRLTVL.

This sequence joins TRBV13 and TRBJ2-1, with D unresolved. Trimming left V 5 bases short and J 0 bases short, with 11 bases between. The CDR3 length is 15 residues. Germline loops: CDR1 PRHDT, CDR2 FYEKMQ (reference sequence). The CDR3 loop is CASSPSRSSYNEQFF. CDR3 in DNA: TGTGCCAGCAGCCCAAGCAGGAGCTCCTACAATGAGCAGTTCTTC.